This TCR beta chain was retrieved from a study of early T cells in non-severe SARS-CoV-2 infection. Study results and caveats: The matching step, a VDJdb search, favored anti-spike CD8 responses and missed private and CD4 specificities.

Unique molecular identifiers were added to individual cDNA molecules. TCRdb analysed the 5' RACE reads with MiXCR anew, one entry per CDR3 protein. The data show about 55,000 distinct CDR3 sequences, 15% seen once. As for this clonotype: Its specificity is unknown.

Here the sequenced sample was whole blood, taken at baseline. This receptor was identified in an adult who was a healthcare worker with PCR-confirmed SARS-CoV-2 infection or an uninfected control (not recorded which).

The CDR3 bases are TGCAGTGCTAGAGATTGGGGCGGCAGGGACTCCTACGAGCAGTACTTC. It codes for CSARDWGGRDSYEQYF. This chain connects TRBV20-1 to TRBJ2-7; D may be TRBD1 (5 bases). There are 16 residues in the CDR3. The germline V gene has CDR1 DFQATT and CDR2 SNEGSKA (reference sequence). V was cut by 0 bases and J by 0 bases, with 15 bases left in between.